The present TCR beta chain was sequenced within a study of blood T cell repertoires in COVID-19. On the study more broadly: Acute and convalescent COVID-19 samples came from the United States, Italy and Spain.

This clone was observed once. Losses at the gene ends were 3 bases for V and 0 bases for J; bases not matched to a gene: 4. Germline V gene data show CDR1 as LGHDT and CDR2 as YNNKEL (reference sequence). The CDR3 contains 16 residues. Here immunoSEQ multiplex PCR was the method, and the copy in TCRdb shows in-frame clones only, minus some. Among 200,000 to 250,000 clones listed, 86% were seen once. The clonotype was recovered from a man aged 25-45 years who had recovered from COVID-19. Source material: peripheral blood. The chain joins TRBV3-1 (or the pseudogene TRBV3-2) to TRBJ2-3, with 9 bases that match TRBD2. The CDR3 region has the DNA TGTGCCAGCAGCCATAGAGCGGGGGGAAGCACAGATACGCAGTATTTT. Protein sequence: CASSHRAGGSTDTQYF.